This is a list of T cell receptor beta chains from one sample in a study of T cell responses to AZD1222 COVID-19 vaccine. TCRdb's table, derived via immunoSEQ multiplex PCR, lists solely in-frame clones and lacks some. The sample carries approximately 110,000 clones, roughly 88% recorded once. The sequenced sample was peripheral blood, obtained on day 0 of AZD1222 vaccination. The receptors originated from an adult in good health. Each CDR3 is given with its conserved first and last residue. D genes are given only for firm matches. Size is stated for part of the rows, as once, few or many counts, or as a class when the clone is expanded.

clone_size | d_call | j_call | v_call | cdr3_nt | cdr3_aa
. | TRBD2 | TRBJ2-7 | TRBV4-1 | TGCGCCAGCAGCCAAGATGTTATTCCTTGGCGGGAGTGGAACGAGCAGTACTTC | CASSQDVIPWREWNEQYF
. | TRBD2 | TRBJ2-1 | TRBV2 | TGTGCCAGCAGTGAAAGACTAGCGGGGACCGATGAGCAGTTCTTC | CASSERLAGTDEQFF
. | TRBD2 | TRBJ2-1 | TRBV4-2 | TGTGCCAGCAGCATAGCTAGCGGGGGTTCCTACAATGAGCAGTTCTTC | CASSIASGGSYNEQFF
once | . | TRBJ2-7 | TRBV7-2 | TGTGCCAGCAGTATGACAGGAACCTACGAGCAGTACTTC | CASSMTGTYEQYF
. | . | TRBJ2-5 | TRBV2 | TGTGCCAGCAGCGGATCCCAAGAGACCCAGTACTTC | CASSGSQETQYF
. | . | TRBJ2-2 | TRBV20-1 | TGCAGTGCTAGTCCGGCCAAAAAGGGCAACACCGGGGAGCTGTTTTTT | CSASPAKKGNTGELFF
. | . | TRBJ1-1 | TRBV3-1/TRBV3-2 | TGTGCCAGCAGCCAAGCTGCGTCAGGGAATGAAGCTTTCTTT | CASSQAASGNEAFF
. | . | TRBJ2-3 | TRBV6-1 | TGTGCCAGCACCCCCTCGTACTTCACAGATACGCAGTATTTT | CASTPSYFTDTQYF
. | TRBD2 | TRBJ2-1 | TRBV28 | TGTGCCAGCAGTTTGGCTAGCGGACCCTACAATGAGCAGTTCTTC | CASSLASGPYNEQFF
. | TRBD2 | TRBJ2-2 | TRBV5-6 | TGTGCCAGCAGCTCCCTAGCGGAGGACACCGGGGAGCTGTTTTTT | CASSSLAEDTGELFF
. | . | TRBJ2-1 | TRBV12-5 | TGTGCTAGTGCGGGGATGCACAATGAGCAGTTCTTC | CASAGMHNEQFF
. | TRBD2 | TRBJ2-7 | TRBV5-4 | TGTGCCAGCAGCCCTAAACTAGCGGGAGTCCCCGAGCAGTACTTC | CASSPKLAGVPEQYF
. | . | TRBJ1-4 | TRBV6-5 | TGTGCCAGCATCCCTCGAACGGGGGACGAAAAACTGTTTTTT | CASIPRTGDEKLFF
. | . | TRBJ1-1 | TRBV13 | TGTGCCAGCATCTTGATAGGGGGACGGACTGAAGCTTTCTTT | CASILIGGRTEAFF
. | TRBD2 | TRBJ2-3 | TRBV3-1/TRBV3-2 | TGTGCCAGCAGCCATGTCGGGACTAGCGGGAGTCCTTGGGGTACAGATACGCAGTATTTT | CASSHVGTSGSPWGTDTQYF
. | . | TRBJ1-2 | TRBV5-1 | TGCGCCAGCAGCTTCTGGACAGAGGAGAGCTATGGCTACACCTTC | CASSFWTEESYGYTF
once | TRBD2 | TRBJ2-7 | TRBV28 | TGTGCCAGCAGTGGGACTGGGCGGGAGGTCTCCTACGAGCAGTACTTC | CASSGTGREVSYEQYF
. | . | TRBJ2-5 | TRBV7-9 | TGTGCCAGCAGAACGGGATCCTGGGAGACCCAGTACTTC | CASRTGSWETQYF
. | . | TRBJ1-2 | TRBV11-2 | TGTGCCAGCAGCTCCGGAGGACATACTAATCGCTATGGCTACACCTTC | CASSSGGHTNRYGYTF
. | TRBD2 | TRBJ2-7 | TRBV6-6 | TGTGCCAGCAGCCCCGGGACTAGCGGGAGTAGCGAGCAGTACTTC | CASSPGTSGSSEQYF
. | . | TRBJ1-2 | TRBV5-1 | TGCGCCAGCAGCCGAACATATGATCGGACCAAGGGGTATGGCTACACCTTC | CASSRTYDRTKGYGYTF
. | . | TRBJ1-5 | TRBV19 | TGTGCCAGTAGTTTGGGATCTCATCAGCCCCAGCATTTT | CASSLGSHQPQHF
. | TRBD2 | TRBJ2-3 | TRBV2 | TGTGCCAGCAATCGAGCGGGGGGGCCAGATACGCAGTATTTT | CASNRAGGPDTQYF